These T cell receptor beta chains were read from a single sample in a study of T cells after yellow fever vaccination. Each CDR3 protein is one row after TCRdb ran MiXCR on the 5' RACE reads. Found here are nearly 550,000 distinct CDR3 sequences, under 25% of them singletons; the top ten hold over 11%. The sequences come from PBMCs, collected 15 days after the yellow fever booster vaccination. Receptors originate from a man between 25 and 39 years old who received the YFV17D yellow fever vaccine. Both conserved end residues are part of each CDR3. D genes are given only for firm matches. Not all rows give a size; the values are once, few, many and, for expanded clones, a class.

D: .
J: TRBJ2-3
size: few
V: TRBV7-2
DNA: TGTGCCAGCAGCTTAGCGCATAGGAGCACAGATACGCAGTATTTT
CDR3: CASSLAHRSTDTQYF

D: TRBD2
J: TRBJ2-7
size: .
V: TRBV15
DNA: TGTGCCACCAGCAGATCCCAAGCGGGAGTTATCCACGAGCAGTACTTC
CDR3: CATSRSQAGVIHEQYF

D: .
J: TRBJ2-3
size: .
V: TRBV7-2
DNA: TGTGCCAGCAGCCTCTACTGGGGAGATACGCAGTATTTT
CDR3: CASSLYWGDTQYF

D: .
J: TRBJ2-4
size: .
V: TRBV6-1
DNA: TGTGCCAGCAGCGAAACCCGGGCCAAAAACATTCAGTACTTC
CDR3: CASSETRAKNIQYF

D: .
J: TRBJ1-4
size: few
V: TRBV7-2
DNA: TGTGCCAGCACCGAGCGTAATGAAAAACTGTTTTTT
CDR3: CASTERNEKLFF

D: TRBD2
J: TRBJ2-2
size: .
V: TRBV6-5
DNA: TGTGCCAGCAGTTCCGTGGGACTAGCGGGAGTACCCGGGGAGCTGTTTTTT
CDR3: CASSSVGLAGVPGELFF

D: .
J: TRBJ2-1
size: .
V: TRBV5-6
DNA: TGTGCCAGCAGCTTCACCCTCAATGAGCAGTTCTTC
CDR3: CASSFTLNEQFF

D: .
J: TRBJ2-2
size: few
V: TRBV7-2
DNA: TGTGCCAGCAGCGCCGACTTCTACACCGGGGAGCTGTTTTTT
CDR3: CASSADFYTGELFF

D: .
J: TRBJ2-3
size: .
V: TRBV7-8
DNA: TGTGCCAGCAGCTTATCGGGCGTCACAGATACGCAGTATTTT
CDR3: CASSLSGVTDTQYF

D: TRBD1
J: TRBJ1-4
size: .
V: TRBV12-3/TRBV12-4
DNA: TGTGCCAGCAGTTTTGCTGCCCCGGGACAGACGCATTTT
CDR3: CASSFAAPGQTHF

D: .
J: TRBJ2-1
size: .
V: TRBV6-2/TRBV6-3
DNA: TGTGCCAGCAGTTATATCCGAGTGGATGAGCAGTTCTTC
CDR3: CASSYIRVDEQFF

D: TRBD2
J: TRBJ2-2
size: few
V: TRBV6-5
DNA: TGTGCCAGCAGTTACTCGCGGTCTAGCGGGAGATTCACCGGGGAGCTGTTTTTT
CDR3: CASSYSRSSGRFTGELFF

D: TRBD1
J: TRBJ2-7
size: few
V: TRBV29-1
DNA: TGCAGCGCCGCGGCGAGCGGGACAGGGGTCTACGAGCAGTACTTC
CDR3: CSAAASGTGVYEQYF

D: TRBD2
J: TRBJ2-3
size: .
V: TRBV20-1
DNA: TGCAGTGCTAGCTCTCAACTAGCGGGTACCACAGATACGCAGTATTTT
CDR3: CSASSQLAGTTDTQYF

D: TRBD2
J: TRBJ2-7
size: .
V: TRBV20-1
DNA: TGCAGTGCTCAGACTAGCGGGAAATACGAGCAGTACTTC
CDR3: CSAQTSGKYEQYF

D: .
J: TRBJ1-5
size: .
V: TRBV29-1
DNA: TGCAGCGTTGATCCAGGGATTAGGGATCAGCCCCAGCATTTT
CDR3: CSVDPGIRDQPQHF

D: TRBD2
J: TRBJ2-2
size: few
V: TRBV28
DNA: TGTGCCAGCAGTTCCTCGGCTCCTAGCGGTGCGGGGACCGGGGAGCTGTTTTTT
CDR3: CASSSSAPSGAGTGELFF

D: TRBD2
J: TRBJ2-1
size: few
V: TRBV3-1
DNA: TGTGCCAGCAGCCCCCTGGGTAGCGGGATTCACAATGAGCAGTTCTTC
CDR3: CASSPLGSGIHNEQFF

D: TRBD1
J: TRBJ1-6
size: many
V: TRBV25-1
DNA: TGTGCCAGCAGTGGTACAGGGACAGCTGGCCAATGGGTGAAAAATTCACCCCTCCACTTT
CDR3: CASSGTGTAGQWVKNSPLHF

D: .
J: TRBJ1-2
size: few
V: TRBV9
DNA: TGTGCCAGCAGCGTAGATTGGCAGAACTATGGCTACACCTTC
CDR3: CASSVDWQNYGYTF

D: .
J: TRBJ1-5
size: .
V: TRBV6-1
DNA: TGTGCCAGCAGTCCCGGGACAAACAGCAATCAGCCCCAGCATTTT
CDR3: CASSPGTNSNQPQHF

D: .
J: TRBJ2-7
size: .
V: TRBV4-3
DNA: TGCGCCAGCAGCCAAGAATGGAAAAGCTTGTGGGACTACGAGCAGTACTTC
CDR3: CASSQEWKSLWDYEQYF

D: .
J: TRBJ2-2
size: .
V: TRBV27
DNA: TGTGCCAGCAGTTTTGGCCTACCGAGCTACACCGGGGAGCTGTTTTTT
CDR3: CASSFGLPSYTGELFF

D: .
J: TRBJ2-5
size: few
V: TRBV6-2/TRBV6-3
DNA: TGTGCCAGTAGAGAAATCGACAGCCTAGGGACCCAGTACTTC
CDR3: CASREIDSLGTQYF

D: TRBD2
J: TRBJ2-3
size: .
V: TRBV5-1
DNA: TGCGCCAGCCGACTGGCGGGGACTAGAGGGTCAGATACGCAGTATTTT
CDR3: CASRLAGTRGSDTQYF

D: .
J: TRBJ2-3
size: few
V: TRBV7-2
DNA: TGTGCCAGCAGCCCAGGGGCGGCTTACACAGATACGCAGTATTTT
CDR3: CASSPGAAYTDTQYF

D: .
J: TRBJ2-2
size: few
V: TRBV12-3/TRBV12-4
DNA: TGTGCCAGCAGTACAGAGTCCTGGCGGGAGCTGTTTTTT
CDR3: CASSTESWRELFF

D: TRBD1
J: TRBJ2-3
size: .
V: TRBV7-8
DNA: TGTGCCAGCAGCACCTACAGGGGCCGATACACAGATACGCAGTATTTT
CDR3: CASSTYRGRYTDTQYF

D: .
J: TRBJ2-4
size: .
V: TRBV20-1
DNA: TGCAGTGCTATCCTATGGGGCGGAGGAGCCAAAAACATTCAGTACTTC
CDR3: CSAILWGGGAKNIQYF

D: TRBD2
J: TRBJ2-1
size: .
V: TRBV12-3/TRBV12-4
DNA: TGTGCCAGCAGCCCTAGACTAGCAATGGGTTCCAATGAGCAGTTCTTC
CDR3: CASSPRLAMGSNEQFF

D: .
J: TRBJ2-2
size: few
V: TRBV6-1
DNA: TGTGCCGCGGGAATCCCGGGGGCGGACACCGGGGAGCTGTTTTTT
CDR3: CAAGIPGADTGELFF

D: TRBD2
J: TRBJ2-3
size: .
V: TRBV11-2
DNA: TGTGCCAGCAGCACACTGCTTCTAGCGGCTACGCAGTATTTT
CDR3: CASSTLLLAATQYF

D: TRBD2
J: TRBJ2-7
size: .
V: TRBV2
DNA: TGTGCCAGCATGACTAGCGGGAGCTCCTACGAGCAGTACTTC
CDR3: CASMTSGSSYEQYF

D: .
J: TRBJ1-5
size: .
V: TRBV21-1
DNA: TGTGCCAGCAGCCCAAGGAGAACAGGGGTCCAGCCCCAGCATTTT
CDR3: CASSPRRTGVQPQHF

D: TRBD2
J: TRBJ2-1
size: once
V: TRBV10-3
DNA: TGTGCCAGCAGTGAGTCGGGACTAGCGTACCGTAGGACTGAGCAGTTCTTC
CDR3: CASSESGLAYRRTEQFF

D: TRBD2
J: TRBJ2-2
size: .
V: TRBV11-2
DNA: TGTGCCAGCAGCGCCCACGGACTAGCGGGTTCGAACACCGGGGAGCTGTTTTTT
CDR3: CASSAHGLAGSNTGELFF

D: .
J: TRBJ2-7
size: few
V: TRBV23-1
DNA: TGCGCCAGCACCTCAATCGGTGGACGCGTATCCTACGAGCAGTACTTC
CDR3: CASTSIGGRVSYEQYF

D: .
J: TRBJ2-7
size: .
V: TRBV5-1
DNA: TGCGCCAGCAGCTTGGAATTAACTGTTCAGTACTTC
CDR3: CASSLELTVQYF

D: .
J: TRBJ2-3
size: many
V: TRBV12-3/TRBV12-4
DNA: TGTGCCAGCAGTCCACGGCGGACAGATACGCAGTATTTT
CDR3: CASSPRRTDTQYF

D: .
J: TRBJ2-7
size: .
V: TRBV3-1
DNA: TGTGCCAGCAGCGAGGCACTAGGTTCATCCTACGAGCAGTACTTC
CDR3: CASSEALGSSYEQYF

D: .
J: TRBJ2-1
size: .
V: TRBV5-1
DNA: TGCGCCAGCAGCTTGGAAGGGCAAATTGGCAATGAGCAGTTCTTC
CDR3: CASSLEGQIGNEQFF

D: .
J: TRBJ1-5
size: few
V: TRBV20-1
DNA: TGCAGTGCTAGGGACGCGGGGGGGGTTGGGCAGCCCCAGCATTTT
CDR3: CSARDAGGVGQPQHF

D: .
J: TRBJ2-7
size: .
V: TRBV5-1
DNA: TGCGCCAGCAGCTTGGAGGGGGGATTCAACGAGCAGTACTTC
CDR3: CASSLEGGFNEQYF

D: TRBD2
J: TRBJ2-7
size: .
V: TRBV5-1
DNA: TGCGCCAGCAGCTTTAGTCTAGCGGGAGATTTCTACGAGCAGTACTTC
CDR3: CASSFSLAGDFYEQYF

D: .
J: TRBJ2-5
size: once
V: TRBV24-1
DNA: TGTGCCACCAGTAACCCGCAGGGGGGAGGCGAGACCCAGTACTTC
CDR3: CATSNPQGGGETQYF

D: .
J: TRBJ2-2
size: .
V: TRBV5-1
DNA: TGCGCCAGCGGCCCCACTGGGGAGCTGTTTTTT
CDR3: CASGPTGELFF

D: TRBD1
J: TRBJ1-1
size: .
V: TRBV7-2
DNA: TGTGCCAGCAGCTTCACCGGGACAGGGATGATCGGCACTGAAGCTTTCTTT
CDR3: CASSFTGTGMIGTEAFF

D: TRBD2
J: TRBJ2-1
size: .
V: TRBV6-2/TRBV6-3
DNA: TGTGCCAGCAGTTTACCTAGCGGGGACTACAATGAGCAGTTCTTC
CDR3: CASSLPSGDYNEQFF

D: TRBD1
J: TRBJ2-5
size: .
V: TRBV10-3
DNA: TGTGCCATCAGTGACCGGGACAGGGGTCAAGAGACCCAGTACTTC
CDR3: CAISDRDRGQETQYF

D: TRBD2
J: TRBJ2-5
size: .
V: TRBV6-4
DNA: TGTGCCAGCAGTGACCCCACTAGCGGGAGGGTTCGAGAGACCCAGTACTTC
CDR3: CASSDPTSGRVRETQYF

D: TRBD1
J: TRBJ2-2
size: .
V: TRBV23-1
DNA: TGCGCCAGCAGTCGATCGCCGCATGAGGGGGCTTACGGGGAGCTGTTTTTT
CDR3: CASSRSPHEGAYGELFF

D: .
J: TRBJ2-5
size: .
V: TRBV4-3
DNA: TGCGCCAGCAGCCAAGATTCGGGCCCCGAGTCGACCCAGTACTTC
CDR3: CASSQDSGPESTQYF

D: TRBD1
J: TRBJ1-2
size: .
V: TRBV6-1
DNA: TGTGCCAGCAGCCCGACAGGGAGCTATGGCTACACCTTC
CDR3: CASSPTGSYGYTF

D: .
J: TRBJ2-5
size: few
V: TRBV6-5
DNA: TGTGCCAGCAAGGCGATGGTGAGGAGGACCCAGTACTTC
CDR3: CASKAMVRRTQYF